The 20 T cell receptor beta chains below were found in one sample sequenced in a study of T-cell memory formation after mild COVID-19. TCRdb ran MiXCR on the 5' RACE reads and lists one entry per CDR3 protein. This table has almost 250,000 distinct CDR3 sequences, roughly 15% appearing once. The sequencing sample was made of PBMCs or a T cell subset sorted from them (not recorded which). The receptors shown here come from an adult woman who had mild COVID-19 (a few samples of this study predate the infection). Cell type and time point are not known.

This clonotype was recorded a few times. The V call is TRBV11-3, the J call TRBJ2-5, with 9 bases aligning to TRBD2. V shed 4 bases, J shed 5 bases, and the junction held 8 bases outside the gene matches. CDR1 is SGHNT and CDR2 is YENEEA in the germline V gene. This CDR3 has 15 amino acids. The CDR3 sequence is CASSWLAGRQETQYF. CDR3 DNA: TGTGCCAGCAGCTGGCTAGCGGGAAGGCAGGAGACCCAGTACTTC. Using reference TRBV11-3 and TRBJ2-5 for the parts outside the CDR3, the full variable domain is EAGVVQSPRYKIIEKKQPVAFWCNPISGHNTLYWYLQNLGQGPELLIRYENEEAVDDSQLPKDRFSAERLKGVDSTLKIQPAELGDSAVYLCASSWLAGRQETQYFGPGTRLLVL.

V usage is TRBV29-1 and J usage is TRBJ2-5; D may be TRBD1 or TRBD2 (5 bases each). Per germline, CDR1 SQVTM and CDR2 ANQGSEA. The CDR3 is 12 residues long. Trimming removed 7 bases at V and 1 base at J, with 10 bases between. The CDR3 DNA follows: TGCAGCGCAGGGACGGCCCAAGAGACCCAGTACTTC. Its translation is CSAGTAQETQYF.

This clonotype was seen only a few times. The V gene is TRBV7-9, the J gene TRBJ2-1, with D maybe TRBD1 (6 bases). The CDR3 runs 16 residues. Between the trimmed V and J ends, which lost 3 bases and 8 bases, there was a span of 20 bases. Germline CDR1 is SEHNR and CDR2 is FQNEAQ (reference sequence). The CDR3 coding sequence is TGTGCCAGCAGCTTGGTCGGGACACCCGCAGAAGATGAGCAGTTCTTC. Residues: CASSLVGTPAEDEQFF.

The chain's CDR3 is CASTFRGQTYTSSYEQYF. DNA for the CDR3: TGTGCCAGCACCTTTAGGGGGCAAACTTATACGAGCTCCTACGAGCAGTACTTC. The rearrangement uses TRBV12-3 or TRBV12-4 and TRBJ2-7; 7 nucleotides match TRBD1. This CDR3 has 18 amino acids. V shed 7 bases, J shed 0 bases, and the junction held 18 bases outside the gene matches.

This clonotype has just a few counts. The rearrangement uses TRBV6-1 and TRBJ2-4; D remains ambiguous. The CDR3 has 14 residues. Trimming took off 6 bases at V and 3 bases at J, with 12 bases between the two ends. CDR1 is MNHNS and CDR2 is SASEGT in the germline V gene. This CDR3 is CASRDRLRKNIQYF. The CDR3 coding sequence is TGTGCCAGCAGGGATCGGTTACGCAAAAACATTCAGTACTTC.

The chain recombines TRBV20-1 with TRBJ2-7; D tentatively fits TRBD1 or TRBD2 (5 bases each). V was cut by 1 base and J by 0 bases, with 10 bases left in between. The CDR3 has 14 amino acids. CDR1 and CDR2 (germline): DFQATT, SNEGSKA (reference sequence). CDR3 residues: CSARAGTASYEQYF. The CDR3 nucleotides are TGCAGTGCTAGAGCCGGGACGGCCTCCTACGAGCAGTACTTC.

V and J are TRBV7-3 and TRBJ2-4, with D tentatively TRBD2 (6 bases). The germline gives CDR1 SGHTA, CDR2 FQGTGA. The CDR3 is made up of 15 amino acids. V was shortened by 0 bases and J by 4 bases, with 10 bases between the two germline ends. This CDR3 is CASSLTGGSKNIQYF. The CDR3 bases are TGTGCCAGCAGCTTAACGGGGGGATCTAAAAACATTCAGTACTTC. The complete variable domain, with remaining parts taken from reference TRBV7-3 and TRBJ2-4, reads GAGVSQTPSNKVTEKGKYVELRCDPISGHTALYWYRQSLGQGPEFLIYFQGTGAADDSGLPNDRFFAVRPEGSVSTLKIQRTERGDSAVYLCASSLTGGSKNIQYFGAGTRLSVL.

This clonotype was detected ten times or more. This chain uses TRBV18 with TRBJ2-3; 7 positions match TRBD2. Germline values: CDR1 KGHSH, CDR2 LQKENI. The V and J ends lost 0 bases and 6 bases, in that order; junction bases with no gene match: 6. CDR3 size: 15 residues. The CDR3 DNA sequence: TGTGCCAGCTCACCACCCGGGACTACCCGTGATACGCAGTATTTT. Translated, it gives CASSPPGTTRDTQYF.

This chain links TRBV6-5 with TRBJ1-2; D not resolved. V was cut by 3 bases and J by 3 bases, with 8 bases left in between. Germline V gives CDR1 MNHEY, CDR2 SVGAGI. The CDR3 runs to 13 residues. The CDR3 loop is CASSYAGYYGYTF. CDR3 DNA: TGTGCCAGCAGTTATGCCGGGTACTATGGCTACACCTTC.

V usage is TRBV19 and J usage is TRBJ1-1, with 7 bases identical to TRBD1. CDR3 length: 15 amino acids. Per the germline V gene, CDR1 is LNHDA and CDR2 is SQIVND (reference sequence). The junction had 7 bases not matched to a gene; V was cut back by 4 bases and J by 2 bases. The CDR3 nucleotides read TGTGCCAGTAGTAGCGGAGGACAGGCCAACACTGAAGCTTTCTTT. This encodes CASSSGGQANTEAFF.

The gene calls are TRBV5-6 and TRBJ2-1; a possible D gene is TRBD2 (7 bases). Germline-derived CDR1 and CDR2 are SGHDT and YYEEEE. The germline V and J ends were trimmed by 3 bases and 5 bases, with 15 bases remaining between them. The CDR3 is 15 amino acids. The CDR3 loop reads CASSSTGRANNEQFF. In DNA, the CDR3 is TGTGCCAGCAGCTCCACAGGGAGGGCAAACAATGAGCAGTTCTTC.

DNA for the CDR3: TGTGCCAGCAGTCGCATCGACAGGGGGGGTGAAGCTTTCTTT. Translation gives CASSRIDRGGEAFF. The chain links TRBV2 to TRBJ1-1; 9 nucleotides agree with TRBD1. This CDR3 contains 14 residues. The germline V gene has CDR1 SNHLY and CDR2 FYNNEI. Unmatched junction bases numbered 8, after V lost 5 bases and J lost 7 bases. Full variable domain (rest looked up from reference TRBV2 and TRBJ1-1): EPEVTQTPSHQVTQMGQEVILRCVPISNHLYFYWYRQILGQKVEFLVSFYNNEISEKSEIFDDQFSVERPDGSNFTLKIRSTKLEDSAMYFCASSRIDRGGEAFFGQGTRLTVV.

The genes are TRBV15 and TRBJ2-2; 7 positions match TRBD2. In germline, CDR1 is LNHNV, CDR2 YYDKDF (reference sequence). CDR3 size: 15 residues. Trimming cost V 0 bases and J 6 bases; bases outside gene matches: 4. The CDR3 sequence: CATSRDGRGAGELFF. CDR3 nucleotides: TGTGCCACCAGCAGAGATGGCCGGGGGGCCGGGGAGCTGTTTTTT.

The chain recombines TRBV20-1 with TRBJ1-1, with a weak D call TRBD1 (6 bases). Germline values: CDR1 DFQATT, CDR2 SNEGSKA (reference sequence). The ends were cut back, 6 bases at V and 4 bases at J, with 18 bases in the middle. The CDR3 is 14 amino acids. This CDR3 reads CSAPRVQGITEAFF. For the CDR3, the DNA is TGCAGTGCACCCCGCGTACAGGGTATCACTGAAGCTTTCTTT.

This clonotype has at least ten counts. This chain joins TRBV19 and TRBJ1-5; 8 nucleotides align to TRBD1. The CDR3 is 13 residues long. From germline, CDR1 is LNHDA and CDR2 SQIVND (reference sequence). J gave up 7 bases and V 5 bases, and 4 bases lay outside the gene matches. CDR3 sequence reads: CASSQGARQPQHF. CDR3 in DNA: TGTGCCAGTAGTCAGGGGGCTCGGCAGCCCCAGCATTTT.

This chain links TRBV24-1 with TRBJ1-1; D is possibly TRBD1 (5 bases). This CDR3 has 14 amino acids. The germline V gene encodes CDR1 KGHDR and CDR2 SFDVKD. Trimming removed 5 bases from V and 1 base from J, with 10 bases in between. In DNA, the CDR3 is TGTGCCACCAGTGGGAGCACAGGGAACACTGAAGCTTTCTTT. It translates to CATSGSTGNTEAFF.

This sequence joins TRBV27 and TRBJ2-2, with D tentatively TRBD1 or TRBD2 (6 bases each). The V end was cut by 1 base, the J end by 6 bases, with 18 bases between. CDR3 length: 17 residues. The germline gives CDR1 MNHEY, CDR2 SMNVEV (reference sequence). The CDR3 DNA follows: TGTGCCAGCAGTTTATGGCAAGGAGGGGGAGCTCCCGGGGAGCTGTTTTTT. It specifies CASSLWQGGGAPGELFF.

This clonotype occurred a few times. This rearrangement joins TRBV12-3 or TRBV12-4 to TRBJ2-3, with 11 bases that match TRBD2. The CDR3 sequence is 14 residues long. The V gene end was trimmed by 6 bases and the J gene end by 10 bases; junction bases not matched to a gene: 9. The CDR3 DNA sequence: TGTGCCAGCAGCCTTAGCGGGGGGGCCGAGGCGCAGTATTTT. As protein: CASSLSGGAEAQYF.

A few counts support this clonotype. The chain is built from TRBV7-9 and TRBJ2-3, with 7 nucleotides matching TRBD1. Per germline, CDR1 SEHNR and CDR2 FQNEAQ (reference sequence). The CDR3 extends over 15 amino acids. V lost 1 base, J lost 6 bases, and 7 bases stayed unmatched. CDR3 bases: TGTGCCAGCAGCTTAGGACAGGGTGGAGCGGATACGCAGTATTTT. This gives the protein CASSLGQGGADTQYF.

V usage is TRBV7-2 and J usage is TRBJ1-1; no clear D gene. V was pared by 0 bases and J by 0 bases, with 11 bases between. CDR1 is SGHTA and CDR2 is FQGNSA in the germline V gene. This CDR3 region has 16 residues. CDR3 in amino acids: CASSLALARMNTEAFF. CDR3 DNA: TGTGCCAGCAGCTTAGCCCTGGCACGCATGAACACTGAAGCTTTCTTT.